The clone carrying this T cell receptor beta chain was seen only a few times. Its specificity is unknown. This beta chain slipped into a library made for alpha chains as a stray read, so its size is not meaningful. This entry is derived from a study of spatial heterogeneity in lung cancer. TCRdb called the 5' RACE reads again in MiXCR, with one record for every CDR3 protein. The sample lists roughly 8,400 distinct CDR3 sequences, about 12% seen once, with 9.5% to 12% in the top ten. Study-wide results and limits: Tumor mutation count correlated with how many alpha and beta TCRs expanded intratumorally.

This CDR3 comprises 15 residues. Germline assignment: CDR1 DFQATT and CDR2 SNEGSKA (reference sequence). The junction had 8 bases not matched to a gene; V was cut back by 4 bases and J by 4 bases. Time point noted: sample taken at primary tumor resection. Sequencing used lung tumor tissue, obtained at surgery. The chain joins TRBV20-1 to TRBJ2-1; 9 bases are a match to TRBD2. This clonotype was sampled from a male donor with early-stage non-small cell lung cancer. The CDR3: CSATPTSGSYNEQFF. The CDR3 nucleotides are TGCAGTGCTACCCCCACTAGCGGGTCATACAATGAGCAGTTCTTC.